A selection of T cell receptor beta chains follows, all from one sample in a study of response to subunit inactivated influenza vaccine. TCRdb called the RT-PCR reads again in MiXCR, with one record for every CDR3 protein. The profile shows hundreds of thousands of distinct CDR3 sequences, 6.5% to 8% of them singletons. Here the sequenced sample was PBMCs from blood, taken less than 25 months after vaccination. The receptor set was obtained from a man between 50 and 75 years old who received an inactivated influenza vaccine. Each CDR3 is given with its conserved first and last residue. The order of the fields is V gene, D gene, clone size, CDR3 length, J gene, CDR3 DNA, CDR3 protein. D genes are given only for firm matches. Only part of the rows carry a size: once, few, many, or a class if the clone is expanded.

>TRBV12-3/TRBV12-4|-|-|16|TRBJ1-5
TGTGCCAGCAGTTGGGGATTGGGACGGGGCAATCAGCCCCAGCATTTT
CASSWGLGRGNQPQHF
>TRBV3-1|-|many|16|TRBJ1-1
TGTGCCAGCAGCCAAGATTTGGGACGGAGGAACACTGAAGCTTTCTTT
CASSQDLGRRNTEAFF
>TRBV29-1|-|-|13|TRBJ1-1
TGCAGCGTGGTACCTAATCTGAACACTGAAGCTTTCTTT
CSVVPNLNTEAFF
>TRBV4-2|-|few|16|TRBJ2-2
TGTGCCAGCAGCCAAGATAGTACTAGTGGATGGAGGGAGCTGTTTTTT
CASSQDSTSGWRELFF
>TRBV24-1|-|-|15|TRBJ2-2
TGTGCCACCAGTGAGGGACAAGTTAACACCGGGGAGCTGTTTTTT
CATSEGQVNTGELFF
>TRBV20-1|TRBD1|few|14|TRBJ2-5
TGCAGTGTACCGGACAGGGGCGCTCAAGAGACCCAGTACTTC
CSVPDRGAQETQYF
>TRBV5-6|TRBD2|-|17|TRBJ2-4
TGTGCCAGCAGCTTGACCTTAGCGGGAGCTGGCAAAAACATTCAGTACTTC
CASSLTLAGAGKNIQYF
>TRBV6-5|-|many|16|TRBJ2-1
TGTGCCAGCATTAACCGAGACAGGAGCAACTACAATGAGCAGTTCTTC
CASINRDRSNYNEQFF
>TRBV29-1|-|few|14|TRBJ2-5
TGCAGCGTTGAAGAAGGGGGGGTTCAAGAGACCCAGTACTTC
CSVEEGGVQETQYF
>TRBV28|TRBD2|few|19|TRBJ2-2
TGTGCCGCATCTGACTCCGGGACTAGCGGGAGAGATAGCACCGGGGAGCTGTTTTTT
CAASDSGTSGRDSTGELFF
>TRBV4-2|-|many|15|TRBJ2-7
TGTGCCAGCAGCCAAGATCGGCAGGGGGGGTACGAGCAGTACTTC
CASSQDRQGGYEQYF
>TRBV20-1|TRBD2|many|13|TRBJ2-3
TGCAGTGCCTGGGACTACATAACAGATACGCAGTATTTT
CSAWDYITDTQYF
>TRBV7-2|-|many|13|TRBJ1-1
TGTGCCAGCAACCTGGCGGCGAACACTGAAGCTTTCTTT
CASNLAANTEAFF
>TRBV29-1|TRBD2|-|14|TRBJ2-1
TGCAGCGTCCGTCGGGACTATTCCTACAATGAGCAGTTCTTC
CSVRRDYSYNEQFF
>TRBV6-1|-|few|14|TRBJ2-4
TGTGCCAGCAGTGTCACCATAGCCAAAAACATTCAGTACTTC
CASSVTIAKNIQYF
>TRBV7-2|TRBD1|many|15|TRBJ2-2
TGTGCCAGCAGCTTCCGGGACAGGCGGACCGGGGAGCTGTTTTTT
CASSFRDRRTGELFF
>TRBV6-2/TRBV6-3|TRBD1|-|13|TRBJ2-1
TGTGCCAGCGGGGGACAGGGGTACAATGAGCAGTTCTTC
CASGGQGYNEQFF
>TRBV7-9|-|many|13|TRBJ2-7
TGTGCCAGCAGCTTCAGGGGAGCCTACGAGCAGTACTTC
CASSFRGAYEQYF
>TRBV11-3|TRBD2|many|13|TRBJ2-1
TGTGCCAGCAGACTAGCGGGAGACAATGAGCAGTTCTTC
CASRLAGDNEQFF
>TRBV23-1|TRBD2|few|17|TRBJ2-1
TGCGCCAGCAGTCTTCTTCTAGCGGGAGTAGGTTACAATGAGCAGTTCTTC
CASSLLLAGVGYNEQFF
>TRBV2|-|few|12|TRBJ1-2
TGTGCCAGCAGGCCCCTTGGCTATGGCTACACCTTC
CASRPLGYGYTF
>TRBV12-3/TRBV12-4|TRBD1|few|18|TRBJ1-6
TGTGCCAGCAGGGCCACAGGGGACGCGCTCTCCTATAATTCACCCCTCCACTTT
CASRATGDALSYNSPLHF